The T cell receptor (beta chain) under discussion was sequenced for a study of shared clonotypes between healthy human individuals. As regards this clone: What it recognizes is unknown.

In replicate PCRs of sorted subsets, roughly 200 ng DNA, approximately 32,000 T cell genomes, was used. Profiled with immunoSEQ multiplex PCR; TCRdb holds only in-frame clones, not every one. Among about 1.9 million clones, about 94% were seen once, and the ten largest hold 1.5% to 2%. The study, taken as a whole, reports: Clonotypes which were not shared had lower generation probabilities than clonotypes that all four donors shared. Among donors, sharing of clonotypes was expected to be affected by sequencing depth.

Selected positively for CCR7 and CD45RO-negative, naive CD8 cells excluded terminally differentiated effector memory CD45RA+ cells. The specimen sequenced was naive CD8+ T cells from PBMCs. The receptor comes from a man aged 18 to 29 in good health. Some clones in this sample may be carry-over from other donors' samples.

CDR3 DNA sequence: TGTGCCAGCAGCGGTACTAGCGGGAGATTCTCCTACGAGCAGTACTTC. The encoded protein is CASSGTSGRFSYEQYF. The chain couples TRBV13 to TRBJ2-7; 11 nucleotides match TRBD2. V was pared by 5 bases and J by 0 bases, with 6 bases of the junction left unmatched. The CDR3 is 16 residues long. Germline CDR1 is PRHDT and CDR2 is FYEKMQ (reference sequence).